These T cell receptor beta chains were read from a single sample in a study of cytomegalovirus exposure and HLA in healthy donors. The data were produced by immunoSEQ multiplex PCR, yet TCRdb's version contains in-frame clones alone and is incomplete. The sample yields about 140,000 clones, 80% seen once. Sequences were obtained from PBMCs. Receptors originate from a man between 35 and 55 years old in good health and CMV-seronegative. Both conserved end residues are part of each CDR3. The D gene is left open where the match is weak. Clone sizes are given selectively: once, few, many, or a class where the clone is expanded.

V	J	size	D	DNA	CDR3
TRBV30	TRBJ1-5	.	TRBD1	TGTGCCTGGAGTGGTACAGGGGGTCAGCCCCAGCATTTT	CAWSGTGGQPQHF
TRBV6-5	TRBJ2-3	.	TRBD2	TGTGCCAGCAGTTACTCCGCGGGGGGGGAGACAGATACGCAGTATTTT	CASSYSAGGETDTQYF
TRBV29-1	TRBJ1-2	.	.	TGCAGCGTTGGACAGGCCAGCCCTGGCTACACCTTC	CSVGQASPGYTF
TRBV11-2	TRBJ2-5	.	.	TGTGCCAGCAGCGCGGGACTTCAAGAGACCCAGTACTTC	CASSAGLQETQYF
TRBV5-1	TRBJ2-5	once	TRBD1	TGCGCCAGCAGCTATACAGGGGGCCGAGAGACCCAGTACTTC	CASSYTGGRETQYF
TRBV5-1	TRBJ2-7	.	.	TGCGCCAGCAGCTTGGGGGCCAGACAGTTCTCCTACGAGCAGTACTTC	CASSLGARQFSYEQYF
TRBV19	TRBJ1-1	.	TRBD1	TGTGCCGGTAGTACAATAAGGACAGGCAGCTTGAACACTGAAGCTTTCTTT	CAGSTIRTGSLNTEAFF
TRBV7-8	TRBJ2-2	.	.	TGTGCCAGTCCTTACCGGGACACCGGGGAGCTGTTTTTT	CASPYRDTGELFF
TRBV29-1	TRBJ2-1	.	.	TGCACCTTTCTCGGACAGACCACCTACAATGAGCAGTTCTTC	CTFLGQTTYNEQFF
TRBV5-1	TRBJ1-2	.	TRBD1	TGCGCCAGCAGCTACCGAGGGGACAGGGATTTGGATGGCTACACCTTC	CASSYRGDRDLDGYTF
TRBV7-2	TRBJ1-5	.	TRBD1	TGTGCCAGCAGCATGTCCGGGACAGGGGGTTGGCAGCCCCAGCATTTT	CASSMSGTGGWQPQHF
TRBV7-9	TRBJ2-7	.	TRBD2	TGTGCCAGCAGCTCCCCTACCCAGCGGGGGAACTCCTACGAGCAGTACTTC	CASSSPTQRGNSYEQYF
TRBV5-1	TRBJ2-2	.	TRBD2	TGCGCCAGCAGCTTGACCTGGGGAGGGTCAAGGTACACCGGGGAGCTGTTTTTT	CASSLTWGGSRYTGELFF
TRBV2	TRBJ1-4	.	TRBD1	TGTGCCAGCAGTGCCGACAGGGGTAGTGAAAAACTGTTTTTT	CASSADRGSEKLFF
TRBV10-3	TRBJ1-3	once	.	TGTGCCATCAGTGAGTCGGGGCAGGACTCTGGAAACACCATATATTTT	CAISESGQDSGNTIYF
TRBV6-6	TRBJ2-5	.	.	TGTGCCAGCAGTTCCGGGACACTTGGGGAGACCCAGTACTTC	CASSSGTLGETQYF
TRBV9	TRBJ2-2	.	.	TGTGCCAGCAGCGAGACCAACAGGGTGGTGGCCGGGGAGCTGTTTTTT	CASSETNRVVAGELFF
TRBV19	TRBJ1-5	.	TRBD1	TGTGCCAGTAGTATCCTCCGACAGGGGGCCAATCAGCCCCAGCATTTT	CASSILRQGANQPQHF
TRBV29-1	TRBJ1-1	.	.	TGCAGCGTTGAATATGGGGCTACTGAAGCTTTCTTT	CSVEYGATEAFF
TRBV19	TRBJ2-7	.	TRBD1	TGTGCCAGTACTCCGGGACAGGGCTCCTACGAGCAGTACTTC	CASTPGQGSYEQYF
TRBV4-1	TRBJ2-1	.	TRBD2	TGCGCCAGCAGCCAAGGGATGCGGACTAGCGGTAATGAGCAGTTCTTC	CASSQGMRTSGNEQFF
TRBV6-5	TRBJ1-5	.	TRBD1	TGTGCCAGCTTGGGACAGATCCACAATCAGCCCCAGCATTTT	CASLGQIHNQPQHF
TRBV5-4	TRBJ2-2	.	.	TGTGCCAGCAGCATTGGACTGGCGAACACCGGGGAGCTGTTTTTT	CASSIGLANTGELFF
TRBV4-1	TRBJ2-5	.	.	TGCGCCAGCAGCCAAGAGCAATTCTCCAGTCAAGAGACCCAGTACTTC	CASSQEQFSSQETQYF
TRBV4-1	TRBJ2-5	.	.	TGCGCCAGCAGCCAAGCGGGGATGGGGGAGACCCAGTACTTC	CASSQAGMGETQYF